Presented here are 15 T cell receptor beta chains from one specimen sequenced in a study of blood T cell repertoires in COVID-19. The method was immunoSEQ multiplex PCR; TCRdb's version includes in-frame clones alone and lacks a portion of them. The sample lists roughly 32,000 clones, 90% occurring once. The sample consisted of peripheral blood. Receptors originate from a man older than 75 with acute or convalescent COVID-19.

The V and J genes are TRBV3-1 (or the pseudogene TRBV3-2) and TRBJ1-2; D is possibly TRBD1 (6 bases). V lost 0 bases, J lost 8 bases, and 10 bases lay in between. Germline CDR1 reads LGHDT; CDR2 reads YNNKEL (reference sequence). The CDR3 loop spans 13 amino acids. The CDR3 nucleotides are TGTGCCAGCAGCCAAGAAAGGGGGGGAGGCTACACCTTC. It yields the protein CASSQERGGGYTF.

The CDR3 region has the DNA TGTGCCAGCAGCACCGAGGGCAGGTGGGACTATGGCTACACCTTC. Residues: CASSTEGRWDYGYTF. This chain links TRBV5-8 with TRBJ1-2; D is unresolved. In germline, CDR1 is SGHTS, CDR2 YDEGEE. Between the trimmed V and J ends, which lost 4 bases and 3 bases, there was a span of 16 bases. This CDR3 spans 15 amino acids. Complete variable domain (other parts from reference TRBV5-8 and TRBJ1-2): EAGVTQSPTHLIKTRGQQATLRCSPISGHTSVYWYQQALGLGLQFLLWYDEGEERNRGNFPPRFSGRQFPNYSSELNVNALELEDSALYLCASSTEGRWDYGYTFGSGTRLTVV.

CDR3 protein: CASSRETGAVYGYTF. CDR3 DNA sequence: TGCGCCAGCAGCCGGGAGACAGGGGCGGTTTATGGCTACACCTTC. The rearrangement uses TRBV5-1 and TRBJ1-2; 8 nucleotides agree with TRBD1. This CDR3 comprises 15 residues. V gave up 4 bases and J gave up 5 bases; unmatched junction bases: 10. Germline V gene lookup returns CDR1 SGHRS and CDR2 YFSETQ.

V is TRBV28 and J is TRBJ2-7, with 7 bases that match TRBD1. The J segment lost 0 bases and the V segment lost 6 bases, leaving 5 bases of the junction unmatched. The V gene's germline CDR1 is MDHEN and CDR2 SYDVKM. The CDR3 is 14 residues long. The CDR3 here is CASSLGQFSYEQYF. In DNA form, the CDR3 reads TGTGCCAGCAGCTTGGGACAGTTCTCCTACGAGCAGTACTTC.

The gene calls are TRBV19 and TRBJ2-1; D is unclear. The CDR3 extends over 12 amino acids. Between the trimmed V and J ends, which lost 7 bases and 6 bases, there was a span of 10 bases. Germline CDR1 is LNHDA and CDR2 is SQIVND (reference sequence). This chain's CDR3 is CASTSSRNEQFF. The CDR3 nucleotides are TGTGCCAGTACGTCTTCGCGCAATGAGCAGTTCTTC.

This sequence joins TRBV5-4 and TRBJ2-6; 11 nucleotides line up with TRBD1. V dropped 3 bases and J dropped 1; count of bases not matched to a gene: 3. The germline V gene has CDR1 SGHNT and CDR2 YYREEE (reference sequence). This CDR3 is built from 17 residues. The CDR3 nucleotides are TGTGCCAGCAGCTACGGACAGGGGGCATCTGGGGCCAACGTCCTGACTTTC. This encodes CASSYGQGASGANVLTF.

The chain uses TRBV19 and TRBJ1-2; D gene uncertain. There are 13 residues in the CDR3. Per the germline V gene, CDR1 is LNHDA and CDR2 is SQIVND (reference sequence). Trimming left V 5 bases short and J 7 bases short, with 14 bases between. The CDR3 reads CASSQIQVRGYTF. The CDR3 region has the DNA TGTGCCAGTAGTCAGATTCAGGTTCGTGGCTACACCTTC.

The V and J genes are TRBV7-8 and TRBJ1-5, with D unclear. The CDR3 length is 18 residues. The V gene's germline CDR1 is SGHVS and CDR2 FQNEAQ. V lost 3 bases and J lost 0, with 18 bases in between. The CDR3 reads CASSFNHPDTYSNQPQHF. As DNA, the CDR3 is TGTGCCAGCAGCTTCAACCACCCCGACACCTATAGCAATCAGCCCCAGCATTTT.

The CDR3 loop reads CASSRNRNTEAFF. For the CDR3, the DNA is TGTGCCAGCAGTAGGAACAGGAACACTGAAGCTTTCTTT. V and J are TRBV12-3 or TRBV12-4 and TRBJ1-1; D ambiguous. The CDR3 covers 13 residues. V lost 5 bases to trimming and J lost 1 base, with 8 bases between them.

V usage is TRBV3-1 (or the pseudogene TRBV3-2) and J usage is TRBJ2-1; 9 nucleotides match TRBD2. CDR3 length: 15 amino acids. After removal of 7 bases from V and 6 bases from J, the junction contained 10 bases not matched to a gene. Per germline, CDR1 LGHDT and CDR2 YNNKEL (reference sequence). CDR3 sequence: CASTPMVAGVNEQFF. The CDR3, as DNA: TGTGCCAGCACCCCTATGGTAGCGGGGGTCAATGAGCAGTTCTTC.

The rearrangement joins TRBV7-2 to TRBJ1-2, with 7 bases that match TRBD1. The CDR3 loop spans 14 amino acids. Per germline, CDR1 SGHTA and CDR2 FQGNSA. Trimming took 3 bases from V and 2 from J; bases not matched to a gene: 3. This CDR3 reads CASSLTGQNYGYTF. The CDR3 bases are TGTGCCAGCAGCTTGACAGGGCAAAACTATGGCTACACCTTC.

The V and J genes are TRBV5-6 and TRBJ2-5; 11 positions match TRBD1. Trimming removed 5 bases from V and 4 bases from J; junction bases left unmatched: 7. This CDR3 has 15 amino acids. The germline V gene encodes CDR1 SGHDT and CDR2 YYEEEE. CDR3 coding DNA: TGTGCCAGCAGTACGTCCGGGACAGGGGGAGAGACCCAGTACTTC. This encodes CASSTSGTGGETQYF.

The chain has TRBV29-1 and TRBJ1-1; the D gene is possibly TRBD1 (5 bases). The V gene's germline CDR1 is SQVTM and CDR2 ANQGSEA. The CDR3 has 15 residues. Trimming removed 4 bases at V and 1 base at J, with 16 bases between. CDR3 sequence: CSVARPQDPNTEAFF. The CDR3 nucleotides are TGCAGCGTTGCCCGCCCACAGGATCCGAACACTGAAGCTTTCTTT.

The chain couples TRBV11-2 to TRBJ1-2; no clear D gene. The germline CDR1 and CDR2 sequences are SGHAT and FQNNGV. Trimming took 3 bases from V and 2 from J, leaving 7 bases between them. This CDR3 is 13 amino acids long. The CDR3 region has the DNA TGTGCCAGCAGCTTCAGCAGGAACTATGGCTACACCTTC. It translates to CASSFSRNYGYTF.

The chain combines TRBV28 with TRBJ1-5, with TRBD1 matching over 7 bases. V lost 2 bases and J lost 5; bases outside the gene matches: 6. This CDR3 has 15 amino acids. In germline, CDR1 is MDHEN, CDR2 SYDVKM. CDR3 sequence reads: CASSLKGAWDQPQHF. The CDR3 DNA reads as TGTGCCAGCAGTTTAAAGGGGGCATGGGATCAGCCCCAGCATTTT. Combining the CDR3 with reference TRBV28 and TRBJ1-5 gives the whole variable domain DVKVTQSSRYLVKRTGEKVFLECVQDMDHENMFWYRQDPGLGLRLIYFSYDVKMKEKGDIPEGYSVSREKKERFSLILESASTNQTSMYLCASSLKGAWDQPQHFGDGTRLSIL.